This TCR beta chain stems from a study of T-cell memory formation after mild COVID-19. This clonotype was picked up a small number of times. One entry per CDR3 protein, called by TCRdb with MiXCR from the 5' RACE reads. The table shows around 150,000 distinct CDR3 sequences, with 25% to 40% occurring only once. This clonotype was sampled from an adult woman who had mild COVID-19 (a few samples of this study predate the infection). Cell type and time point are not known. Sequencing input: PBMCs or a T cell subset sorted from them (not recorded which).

The CDR3 DNA follows: TGTGCCAGCAGTGGGACAGTCCAAGAGACCCAGTACTTC. Protein product: CASSGTVQETQYF. The chain employs TRBV2 and TRBJ2-5; a weak D match, TRBD1 (6 bases). Germline CDR1 is SNHLY and CDR2 is FYNNEI. Trimming stripped 4 bases from V and 1 base from J, with 7 bases between. The CDR3 length is 13 residues. The variable domain in full, with the rest retrieved from reference TRBV2 and TRBJ2-5, is EPEVTQTPSHQVTQMGQEVILRCVPISNHLYFYWYRQILGQKVEFLVSFYNNEISEKSEIFDDQFSVERPDGSNFTLKIRSTKLEDSAMYFCASSGTVQETQYFGPGTRLLVL.